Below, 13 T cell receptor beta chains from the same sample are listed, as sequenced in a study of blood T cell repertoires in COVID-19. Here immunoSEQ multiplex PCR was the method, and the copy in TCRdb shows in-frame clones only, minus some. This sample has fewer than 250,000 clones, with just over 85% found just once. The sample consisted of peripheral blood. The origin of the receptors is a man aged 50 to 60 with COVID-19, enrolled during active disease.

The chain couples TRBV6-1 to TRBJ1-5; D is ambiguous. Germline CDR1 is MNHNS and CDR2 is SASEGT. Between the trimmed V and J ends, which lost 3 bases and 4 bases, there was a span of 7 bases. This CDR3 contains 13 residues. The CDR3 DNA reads TGTGCCAGCAGTGACGATAGAAATCAGCCCCAGCATTTT. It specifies CASSDDRNQPQHF.

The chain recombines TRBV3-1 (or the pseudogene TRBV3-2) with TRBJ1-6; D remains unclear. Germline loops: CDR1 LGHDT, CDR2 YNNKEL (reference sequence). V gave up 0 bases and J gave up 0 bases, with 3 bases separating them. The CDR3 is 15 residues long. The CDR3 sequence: CASSQESSYNSPLHF. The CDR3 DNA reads TGTGCCAGCAGCCAAGAGAGCTCCTATAATTCACCCCTCCACTTT.

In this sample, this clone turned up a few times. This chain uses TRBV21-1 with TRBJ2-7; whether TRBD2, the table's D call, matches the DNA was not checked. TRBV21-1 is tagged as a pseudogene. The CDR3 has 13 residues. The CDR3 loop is CASRRPFEVSGDF. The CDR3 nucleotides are TGTGCCAGCAGAAGACCCTTTGAGGTGAGCGGGGACTTC.

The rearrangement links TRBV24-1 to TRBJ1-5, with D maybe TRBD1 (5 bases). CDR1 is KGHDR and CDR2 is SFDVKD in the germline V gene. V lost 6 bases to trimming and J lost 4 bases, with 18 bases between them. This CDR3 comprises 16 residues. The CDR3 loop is CATSPTGHSTNQPQHF. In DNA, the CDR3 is TGTGCCACCAGTCCGACCGGACATTCAACAAATCAGCCCCAGCATTTT.

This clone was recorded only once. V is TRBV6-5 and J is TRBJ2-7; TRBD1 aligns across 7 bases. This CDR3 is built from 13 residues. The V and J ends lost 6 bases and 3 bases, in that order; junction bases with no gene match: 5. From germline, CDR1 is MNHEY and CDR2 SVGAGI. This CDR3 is CASRGTANYEQYF. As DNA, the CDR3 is TGTGCCAGCAGGGGGACAGCTAACTACGAGCAGTACTTC.

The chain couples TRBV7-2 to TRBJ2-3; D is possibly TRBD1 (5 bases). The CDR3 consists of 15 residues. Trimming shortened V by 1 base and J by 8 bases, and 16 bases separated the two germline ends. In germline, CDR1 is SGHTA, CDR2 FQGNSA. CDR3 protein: CASSLVGLQAATQYF. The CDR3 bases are TGTGCCAGCAGCTTAGTGGGTCTACAGGCTGCTACGCAGTATTTT.

In DNA form, the CDR3 reads TGTGCCAGTAGTATCGACAGTCAAGAGACCCAGTACTTC. Translating it yields CASSIDSQETQYF. The chain couples TRBV19 to TRBJ2-5, with D perhaps matching TRBD1 (5 bases). The CDR3 has 13 residues. The V end lost 3 bases, the J end lost 2 bases, and 7 bases lay between the germline ends. The germline CDR1 and CDR2 sequences are LNHDA and SQIVND (reference sequence).

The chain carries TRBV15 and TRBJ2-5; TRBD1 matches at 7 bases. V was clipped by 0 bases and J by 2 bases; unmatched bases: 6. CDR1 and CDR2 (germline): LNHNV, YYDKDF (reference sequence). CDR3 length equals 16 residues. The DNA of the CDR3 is TGTGCCACCAGCAGAGATGGGTCCAGGGGGCAAGAGACCCAGTACTTC. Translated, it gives CATSRDGSRGQETQYF.

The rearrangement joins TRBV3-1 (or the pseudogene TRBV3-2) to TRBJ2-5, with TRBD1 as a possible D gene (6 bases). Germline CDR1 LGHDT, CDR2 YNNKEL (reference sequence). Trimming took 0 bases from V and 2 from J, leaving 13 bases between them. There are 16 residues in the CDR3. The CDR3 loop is CASSQDWAQGQETQYF. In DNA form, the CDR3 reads TGTGCCAGCAGCCAAGATTGGGCGCAGGGGCAAGAGACCCAGTACTTC.

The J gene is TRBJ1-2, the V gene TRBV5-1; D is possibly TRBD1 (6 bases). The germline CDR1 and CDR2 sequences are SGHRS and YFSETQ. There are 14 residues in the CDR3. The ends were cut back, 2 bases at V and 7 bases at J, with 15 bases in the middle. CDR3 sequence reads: CASSLNSGTTGYTF. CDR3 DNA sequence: TGCGCCAGCAGCTTAAATTCGGGGACAACTGGCTACACCTTC.

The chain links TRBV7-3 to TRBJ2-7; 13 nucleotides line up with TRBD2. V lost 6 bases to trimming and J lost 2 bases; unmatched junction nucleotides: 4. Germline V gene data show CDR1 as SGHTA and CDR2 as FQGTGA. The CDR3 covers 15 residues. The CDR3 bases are TGTGCCAGCAGTCTTACTAGCGGGGGGGCCTACGAGCAGTACTTC. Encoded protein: CASSLTSGGAYEQYF.

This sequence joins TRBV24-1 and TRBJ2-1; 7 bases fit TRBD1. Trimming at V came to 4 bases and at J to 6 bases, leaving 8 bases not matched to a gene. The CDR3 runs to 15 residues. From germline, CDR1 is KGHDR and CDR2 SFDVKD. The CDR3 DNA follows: TGTGCCACCAGTGACACCCGGGGACAGCTCAATGAGCAGTTCTTC. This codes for CATSDTRGQLNEQFF.

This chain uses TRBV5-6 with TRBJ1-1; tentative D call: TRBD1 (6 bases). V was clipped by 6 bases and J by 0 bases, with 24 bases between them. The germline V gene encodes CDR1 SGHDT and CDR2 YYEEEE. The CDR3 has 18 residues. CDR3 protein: CASTPFKRGSQMNTEAFF. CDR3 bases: TGTGCCAGCACGCCATTTAAGAGGGGGAGTCAGATGAACACTGAAGCTTTCTTT.